The clone carrying this TCR beta chain was found once. No antigen is known for it. The data derive from a study of shared clonotypes between healthy human individuals. Findings and caveats of the study: Generally, naive subsets came out with larger estimated richness than memory subsets. Sharing across four donors was highest in naive CD4 (approximately 5%) and lowest in memory CD8 (roughly 0.4%). Non-shared clonotypes displayed generation probabilities falling below those of clonotypes present in all four donors.

Terminally differentiated effector memory CD45RA+ cells were excluded by CCR7 positive selection of CD45RO-negative cells. Genomic DNA per cell subset filled all wells of several immunoSEQ plates. Repertoires were generated with immunoSEQ multiplex PCR, while TCRdb's copy carries only in-frame clones and drops some. The profile shows around 2,000,000 clones, under 95% of them singletons. Germline V gives CDR1 WNHNN, CDR2 SYGVQD (reference sequence). After removal of 1 base from V and 5 bases from J, the junction contained 5 bases not matched to a gene. The CDR3 sequence is 15 residues long. The clonotype comes from a young man in good health. Some clones in this sample may be carry-over from other donors' samples. Specimen: naive CD8+ T cells from PBMCs. The V gene is TRBV10-1, the J gene TRBJ2-3; 8 nucleotides agree with TRBD2. For the CDR3, the DNA is TGCGCCAGCAGTGAGTTAAGCGGGAGCGGAGATACGCAGTATTTT. It translates to CASSELSGSGDTQYF.